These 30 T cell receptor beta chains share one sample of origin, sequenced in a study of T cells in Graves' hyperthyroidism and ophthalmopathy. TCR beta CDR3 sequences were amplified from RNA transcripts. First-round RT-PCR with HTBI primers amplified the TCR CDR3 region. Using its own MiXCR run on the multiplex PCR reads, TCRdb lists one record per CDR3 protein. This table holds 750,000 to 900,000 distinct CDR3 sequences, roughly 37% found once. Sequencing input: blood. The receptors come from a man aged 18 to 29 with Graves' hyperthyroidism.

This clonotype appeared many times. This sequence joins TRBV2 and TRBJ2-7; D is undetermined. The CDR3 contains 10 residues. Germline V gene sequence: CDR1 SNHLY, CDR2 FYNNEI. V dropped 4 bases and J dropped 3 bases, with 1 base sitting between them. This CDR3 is CASSVYEQYF. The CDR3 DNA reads TGTGCCAGCAGTGTCTACGAGCAGTACTTC.

The CDR3 coding sequence is TGTGCCAGTAGTGCGGGCCTTCCGGGGGACACTGAAGCTTTCTTT. Protein sequence: CASSAGLPGDTEAFF. V is TRBV19 and J is TRBJ1-1, with D tentatively TRBD1 (5 bases). From germline, CDR1 is LNHDA and CDR2 SQIVND (reference sequence). The CDR3 runs to 15 residues. Trimming stripped 5 bases from V and 3 bases from J, with 16 bases between.

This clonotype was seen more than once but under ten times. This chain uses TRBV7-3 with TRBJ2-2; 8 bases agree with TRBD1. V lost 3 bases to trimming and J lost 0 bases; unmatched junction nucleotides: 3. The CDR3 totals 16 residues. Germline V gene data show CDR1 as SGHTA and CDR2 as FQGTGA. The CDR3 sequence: CASSLDRVANTGELFF. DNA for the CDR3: TGTGCCAGCAGCTTGGACAGGGTAGCGAACACCGGGGAGCTGTTTTTT.

CDR3 residues: CASSLWPEGSTGELFF. Here the CDR3 DNA reads TGTGCCAGCAGCTTATGGCCCGAGGGGAGCACCGGGGAGCTGTTTTTT. The V call is TRBV5-5, the J call TRBJ2-2; D may correspond to TRBD1 or TRBD2 (5 bases each). The CDR3 extends over 16 amino acids. Trimming shortened V by 2 bases and J by 4 bases, and 15 bases separated the two germline ends. The germline CDR1 and CDR2 sequences are SGHKS and YYEKEE (reference sequence).

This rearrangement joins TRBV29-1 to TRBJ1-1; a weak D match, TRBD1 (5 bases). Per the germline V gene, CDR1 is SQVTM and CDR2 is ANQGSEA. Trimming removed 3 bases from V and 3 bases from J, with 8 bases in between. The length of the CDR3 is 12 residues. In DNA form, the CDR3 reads TGCAGCGTTGAGCGGGGCCACACTGAAGCTTTCTTT. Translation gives CSVERGHTEAFF. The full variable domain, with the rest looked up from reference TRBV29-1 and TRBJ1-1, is SAVISQKPSRDICQRGTSLTIQCQVDSQVTMMFWYRQQPGQSLTLIATANQGSEATYESGFVIDKFPISRPNLTFSTLTVSNMSPEDSSIYLCSVERGHTEAFFGQGTRLTVV.

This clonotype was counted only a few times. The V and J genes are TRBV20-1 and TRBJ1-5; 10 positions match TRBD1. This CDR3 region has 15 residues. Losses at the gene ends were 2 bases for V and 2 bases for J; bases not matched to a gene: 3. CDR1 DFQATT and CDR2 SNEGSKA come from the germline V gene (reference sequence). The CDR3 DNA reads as TGCAGTGCTAGAATCGGACAGGGGGGCAATCAGCCCCAGCATTTT. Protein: CSARIGQGGNQPQHF.

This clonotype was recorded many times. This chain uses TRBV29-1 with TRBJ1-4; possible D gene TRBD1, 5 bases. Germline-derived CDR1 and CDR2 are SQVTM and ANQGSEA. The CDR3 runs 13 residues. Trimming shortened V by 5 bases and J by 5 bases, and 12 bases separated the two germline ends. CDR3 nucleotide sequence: TGCAGCGTTCGGGACGGTCGGAATGAAAAACTGTTTTTT. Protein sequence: CSVRDGRNEKLFF.

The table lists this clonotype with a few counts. This CDR3 is CASSAWDTGVEQYF. The DNA for the CDR3 is TGTGCCAGCAGTGCCTGGGACACGGGAGTCGAGCAGTACTTC. The chain links TRBV2 to TRBJ2-7; D may correspond to TRBD1 or TRBD2 (6 bases each). Germline CDR1 and CDR2: SNHLY and FYNNEI. There are 14 residues in the CDR3. Trimming removed 4 bases at V and 6 bases at J, with 16 bases between.

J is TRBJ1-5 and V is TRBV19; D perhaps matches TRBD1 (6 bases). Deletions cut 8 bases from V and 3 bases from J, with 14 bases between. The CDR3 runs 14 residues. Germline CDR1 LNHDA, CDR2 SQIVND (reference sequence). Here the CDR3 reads CASVQGFNNQPQHF. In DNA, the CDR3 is TGTGCCAGTGTACAGGGATTCAACAATCAGCCCCAGCATTTT. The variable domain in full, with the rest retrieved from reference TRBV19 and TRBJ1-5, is DGGITQSPKYLFRKEGQNVTLSCEQNLNHDAMYWYRQDPGQGLRLIYYSQIVNDFQKGDIAEGYSVSREKKESFPLTVTSAQKNPTAFYLCASVQGFNNQPQHFGDGTRLSIL.

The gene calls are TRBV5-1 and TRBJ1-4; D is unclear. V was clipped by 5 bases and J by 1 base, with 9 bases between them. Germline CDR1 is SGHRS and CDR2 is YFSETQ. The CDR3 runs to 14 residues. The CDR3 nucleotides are TGCGCCAGCAGATTCTCAGGAACTAATGAAAAACTGTTTTTT. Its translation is CASRFSGTNEKLFF.

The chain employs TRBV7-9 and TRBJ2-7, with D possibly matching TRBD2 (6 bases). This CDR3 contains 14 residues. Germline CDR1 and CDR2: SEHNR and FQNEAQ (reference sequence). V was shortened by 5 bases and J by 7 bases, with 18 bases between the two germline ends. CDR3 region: CASSGSSGPPEQYF. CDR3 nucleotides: TGTGCCAGCAGCGGGTCAAGCGGGCCGCCGGAGCAGTACTTC.

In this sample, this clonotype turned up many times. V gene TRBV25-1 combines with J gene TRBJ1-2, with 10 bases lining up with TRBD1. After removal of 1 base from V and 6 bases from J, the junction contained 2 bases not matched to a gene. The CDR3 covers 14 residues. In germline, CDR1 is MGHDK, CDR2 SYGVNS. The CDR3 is CASSESDRGDGYTF. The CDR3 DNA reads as TGTGCCAGCAGTGAATCGGACAGGGGGGATGGCTACACCTTC.

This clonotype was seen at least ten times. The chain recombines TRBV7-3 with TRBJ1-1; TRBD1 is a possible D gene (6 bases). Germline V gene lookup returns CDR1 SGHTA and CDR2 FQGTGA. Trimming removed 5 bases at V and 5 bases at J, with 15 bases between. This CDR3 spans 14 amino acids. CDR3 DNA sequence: TGTGCCAGCAGCCCGGGTGGGGGGCGAACTGAAGCTTTCTTT. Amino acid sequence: CASSPGGGRTEAFF. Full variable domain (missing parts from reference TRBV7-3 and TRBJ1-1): GAGVSQTPSNKVTEKGKYVELRCDPISGHTALYWYRQSLGQGPEFLIYFQGTGAADDSGLPNDRFFAVRPEGSVSTLKIQRTERGDSAVYLCASSPGGGRTEAFFGQGTRLTVV.

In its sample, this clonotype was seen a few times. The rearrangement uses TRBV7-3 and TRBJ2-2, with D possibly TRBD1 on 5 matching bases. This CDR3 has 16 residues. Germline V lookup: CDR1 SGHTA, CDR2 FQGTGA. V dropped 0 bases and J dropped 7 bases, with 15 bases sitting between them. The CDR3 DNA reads TGTGCCAGCAGCTTAACGGGTCCGGATAGGGGCGGGGAGCTGTTTTTT. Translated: CASSLTGPDRGGELFF.

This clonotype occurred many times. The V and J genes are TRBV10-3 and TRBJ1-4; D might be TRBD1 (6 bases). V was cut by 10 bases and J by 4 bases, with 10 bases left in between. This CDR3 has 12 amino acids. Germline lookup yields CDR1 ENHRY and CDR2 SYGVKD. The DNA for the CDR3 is TGTGCCACGACGGACAGTAATGAAAAACTGTTTTTT. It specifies CATTDSNEKLFF.

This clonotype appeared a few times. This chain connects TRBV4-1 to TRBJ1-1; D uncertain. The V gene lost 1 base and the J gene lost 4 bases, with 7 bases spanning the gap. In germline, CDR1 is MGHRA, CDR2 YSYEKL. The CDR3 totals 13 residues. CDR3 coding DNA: TGCGCCAGCAGCCAAGTTGTGGCCACTGAAGCTTTCTTT. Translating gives CASSQVVATEAFF.

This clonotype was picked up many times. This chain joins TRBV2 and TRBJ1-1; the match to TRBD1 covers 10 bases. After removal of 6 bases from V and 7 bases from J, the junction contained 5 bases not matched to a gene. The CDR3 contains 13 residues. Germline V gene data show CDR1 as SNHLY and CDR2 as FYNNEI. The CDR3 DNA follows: TGTGCCAGCAGGGGACAGGGGTTCAATGAAGCTTTCTTT. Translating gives CASRGQGFNEAFF.

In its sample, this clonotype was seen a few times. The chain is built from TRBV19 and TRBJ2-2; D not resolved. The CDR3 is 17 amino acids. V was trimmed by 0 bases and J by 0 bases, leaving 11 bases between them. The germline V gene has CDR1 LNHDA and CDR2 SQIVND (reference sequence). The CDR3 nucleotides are TGTGCCAGTAGTATAGATTTAGCCAGAACGAACACCGGGGAGCTGTTTTTT. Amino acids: CASSIDLARTNTGELFF. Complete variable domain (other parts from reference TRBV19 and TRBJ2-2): DGGITQSPKYLFRKEGQNVTLSCEQNLNHDAMYWYRQDPGQGLRLIYYSQIVNDFQKGDIAEGYSVSREKKESFPLTVTSAQKNPTAFYLCASSIDLARTNTGELFFGEGSRLTVL.

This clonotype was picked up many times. CDR3 sequence (DNA): TGTGCCAGCAGCCCATTGCGGGGTAATCAGCCCCAGCATTTT. Protein: CASSPLRGNQPQHF. The genes are TRBV7-2 and TRBJ1-5, with D hard to call. Germline-derived CDR1 and CDR2 are SGHTA and FQGNSA. The CDR3 is made up of 14 amino acids. Trimming shortened V by 5 bases and J by 4 bases, and 12 bases separated the two germline ends.

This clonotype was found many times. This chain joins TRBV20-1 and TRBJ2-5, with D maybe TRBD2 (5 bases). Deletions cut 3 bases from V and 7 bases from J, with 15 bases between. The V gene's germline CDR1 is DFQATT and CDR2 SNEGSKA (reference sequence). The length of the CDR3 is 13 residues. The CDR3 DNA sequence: TGCAGTGCTAGCCGGACTGTCGGTGGGACCCAGTACTTC. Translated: CSASRTVGGTQYF.

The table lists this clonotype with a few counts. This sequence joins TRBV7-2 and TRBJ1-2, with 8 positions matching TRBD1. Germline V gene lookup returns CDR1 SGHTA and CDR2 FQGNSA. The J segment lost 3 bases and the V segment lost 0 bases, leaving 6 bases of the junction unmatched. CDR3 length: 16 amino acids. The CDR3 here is CASSLALDRVYYGYTF. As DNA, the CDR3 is TGTGCCAGCAGCTTAGCTCTGGACAGGGTCTACTATGGCTACACCTTC.

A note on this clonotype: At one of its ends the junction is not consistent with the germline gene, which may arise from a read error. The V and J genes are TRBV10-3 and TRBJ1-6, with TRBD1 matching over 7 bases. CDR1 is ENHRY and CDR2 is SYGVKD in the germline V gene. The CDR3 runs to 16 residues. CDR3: CANSDWLDRDNSPLHF. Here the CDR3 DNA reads TGTGCCAACAGTGATTGGCTTGACAGGGATAACTCACCCCTCCACTTT.

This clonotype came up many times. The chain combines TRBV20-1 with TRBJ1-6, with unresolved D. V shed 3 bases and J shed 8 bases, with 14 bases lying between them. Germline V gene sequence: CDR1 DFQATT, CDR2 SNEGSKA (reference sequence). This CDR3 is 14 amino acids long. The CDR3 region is CSARNPGRDSPLHF. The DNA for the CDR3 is TGCAGTGCTAGGAACCCGGGCCGTGATTCACCCCTCCACTTT.

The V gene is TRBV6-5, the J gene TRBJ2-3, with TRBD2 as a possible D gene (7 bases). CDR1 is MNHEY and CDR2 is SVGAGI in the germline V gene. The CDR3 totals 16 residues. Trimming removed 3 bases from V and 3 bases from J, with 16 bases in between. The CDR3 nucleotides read TGTGCCAGCAGTTATATGGCGGGGGCTGGGACAGATACGCAGTATTTT. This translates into CASSYMAGAGTDTQYF.

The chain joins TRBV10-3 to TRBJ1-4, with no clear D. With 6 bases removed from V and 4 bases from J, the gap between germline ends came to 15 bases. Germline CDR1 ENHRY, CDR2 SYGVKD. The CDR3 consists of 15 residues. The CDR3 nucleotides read TGTGCCATCAGGGGAGGAAGAGATGGTAATGAAAAACTGTTTTTT. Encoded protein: CAIRGGRDGNEKLFF.

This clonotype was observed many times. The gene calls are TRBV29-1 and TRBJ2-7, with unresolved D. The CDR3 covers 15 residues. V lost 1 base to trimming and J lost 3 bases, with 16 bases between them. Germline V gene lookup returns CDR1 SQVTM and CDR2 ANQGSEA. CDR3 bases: TGCAGCGTTGAAGCCCCAGGAGTGGGCAACTACGAGCAGTACTTC. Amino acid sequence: CSVEAPGVGNYEQYF.

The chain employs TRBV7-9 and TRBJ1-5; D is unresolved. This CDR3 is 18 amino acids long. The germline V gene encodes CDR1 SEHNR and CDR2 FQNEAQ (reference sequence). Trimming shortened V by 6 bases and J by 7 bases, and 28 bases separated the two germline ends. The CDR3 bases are TGTGCCAGCAGTTACTCGGCCGGGATCGGGTCCAGTCGCCAGCCCCAGCATTTT. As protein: CASSYSAGIGSSRQPQHF.

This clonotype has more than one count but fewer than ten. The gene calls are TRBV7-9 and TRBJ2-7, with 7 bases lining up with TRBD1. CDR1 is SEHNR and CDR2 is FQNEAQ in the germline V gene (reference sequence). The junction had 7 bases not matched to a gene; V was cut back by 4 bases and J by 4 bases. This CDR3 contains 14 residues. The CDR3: CASSSPTGPYEQYF. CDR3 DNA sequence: TGTGCCAGCAGCTCCCCGACAGGGCCTTACGAGCAGTACTTC.

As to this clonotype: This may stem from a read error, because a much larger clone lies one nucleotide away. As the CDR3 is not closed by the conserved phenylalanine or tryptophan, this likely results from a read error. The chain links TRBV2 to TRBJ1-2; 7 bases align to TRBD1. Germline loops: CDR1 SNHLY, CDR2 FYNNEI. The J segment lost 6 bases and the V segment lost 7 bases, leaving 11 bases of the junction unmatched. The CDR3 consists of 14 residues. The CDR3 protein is CASIEAGGQDGYTL. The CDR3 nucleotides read TGTGCCAGCATAGAGGCAGGGGGTCAGGATGGCTACACCCTC.

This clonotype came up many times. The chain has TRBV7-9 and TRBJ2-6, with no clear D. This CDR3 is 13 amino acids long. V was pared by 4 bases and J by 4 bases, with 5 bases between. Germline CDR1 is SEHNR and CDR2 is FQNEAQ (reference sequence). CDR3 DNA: TGTGCCAGCAGCTCCCACGGGGCCAACGTCCTGACTTTC. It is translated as CASSSHGANVLTF.